This TCR beta chain was documented in a study of blood T cell repertoires in COVID-19. Study details: Samples came from the United States, Italy and Spain, spanning acute and convalescent COVID-19. Sources were T cells, B-cell-depleted T cells, or PBMCs; the material itself was cDNA or gDNA.

The CDR3 covers 14 residues. Trimming cost V 1 base and J 12 bases, with 15 bases left between them. The germline CDR1 and CDR2 sequences are LNHNV and YYDKDF (reference sequence). Original handling: Amplification from reference gene primers served as the basis for estimated nucleated cell counts. The repertoire was sequenced with immunoSEQ multiplex PCR; TCRdb's copy has only in-frame clones and lacks some. Clone size and V and J calls were adopted from that table, with D and trimming inferred from the DNA. The profile shows some 530,000 clones, over 75% of them singletons. Sample: peripheral blood. This chain joins TRBV15 and TRBJ1-4; D not resolved. This clonotype was sampled from a human donor in a cohort sampled during active COVID-19. CDR3 sequence reads: CATSRVLPGAELFF. The CDR3 DNA reads as TGTGCCACCAGCAGAGTTTTGCCGGGAGCGGAACTGTTTTTT.